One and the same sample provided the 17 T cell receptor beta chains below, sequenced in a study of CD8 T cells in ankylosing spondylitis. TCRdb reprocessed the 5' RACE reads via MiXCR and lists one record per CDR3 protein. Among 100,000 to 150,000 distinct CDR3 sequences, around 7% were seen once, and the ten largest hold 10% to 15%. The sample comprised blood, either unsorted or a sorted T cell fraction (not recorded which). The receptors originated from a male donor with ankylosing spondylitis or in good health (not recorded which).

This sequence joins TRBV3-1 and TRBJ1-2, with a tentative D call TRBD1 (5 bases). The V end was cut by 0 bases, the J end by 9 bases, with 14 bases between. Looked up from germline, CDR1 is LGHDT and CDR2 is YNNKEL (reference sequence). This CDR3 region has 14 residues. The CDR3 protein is CASSQDFKQGSYTF. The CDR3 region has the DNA TGTGCCAGCAGCCAAGATTTTAAGCAGGGTAGCTACACCTTC.

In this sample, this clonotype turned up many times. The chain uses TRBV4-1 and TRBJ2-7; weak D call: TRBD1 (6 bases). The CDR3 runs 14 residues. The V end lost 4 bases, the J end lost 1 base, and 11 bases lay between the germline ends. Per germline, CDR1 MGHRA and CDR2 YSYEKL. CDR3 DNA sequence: TGCGCCAGCAGCCGCCCCGGACAGTCCTACGAGCAGTACTTC. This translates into CASSRPGQSYEQYF.

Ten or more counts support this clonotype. This chain's CDR3 is CASSSRLAAYNEQFF. The CDR3 bases are TGTGCCAGCAGCTCGAGACTAGCGGCCTACAATGAGCAGTTCTTC. The chain couples TRBV7-2 to TRBJ2-1; 9 bases map to TRBD2. The V gene's germline CDR1 is SGHTA and CDR2 FQGNSA. V lost 4 bases and J lost 2; bases outside the gene matches: 3. CDR3 size: 15 residues. Supplemented by reference TRBV7-2 and TRBJ2-1, the full variable domain reads GAGVSQSPSNKVTEKGKDVELRCDPISGHTALYWYRQSLGQGLEFLIYFQGNSAPDKSGLPSDRFSAERTGGSVSTLTIQRTQQEDSAVYLCASSSRLAAYNEQFFGPGTRLTVL.

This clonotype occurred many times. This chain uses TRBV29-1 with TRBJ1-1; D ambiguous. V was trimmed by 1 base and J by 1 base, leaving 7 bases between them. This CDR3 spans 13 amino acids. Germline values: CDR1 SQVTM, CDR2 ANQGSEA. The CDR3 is CSVEAGGNTEAFF. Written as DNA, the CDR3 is TGCAGCGTTGAAGCAGGAGGGAACACTGAAGCTTTCTTT.

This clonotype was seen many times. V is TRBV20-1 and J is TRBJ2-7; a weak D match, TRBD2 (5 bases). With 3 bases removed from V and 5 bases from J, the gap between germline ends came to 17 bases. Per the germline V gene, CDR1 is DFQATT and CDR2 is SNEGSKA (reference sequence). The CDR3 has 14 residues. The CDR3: CSARKPETGNEQYF. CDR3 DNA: TGCAGTGCTAGGAAACCGGAGACGGGGAACGAGCAGTACTTC.

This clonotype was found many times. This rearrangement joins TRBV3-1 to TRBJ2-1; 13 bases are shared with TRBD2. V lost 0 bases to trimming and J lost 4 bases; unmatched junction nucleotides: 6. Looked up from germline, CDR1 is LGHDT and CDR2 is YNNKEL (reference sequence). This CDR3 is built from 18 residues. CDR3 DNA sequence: TGTGCCAGCAGCCAAGAACGACCGGGACTAGCGGGATACAATGAGCAGTTCTTC. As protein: CASSQERPGLAGYNEQFF.

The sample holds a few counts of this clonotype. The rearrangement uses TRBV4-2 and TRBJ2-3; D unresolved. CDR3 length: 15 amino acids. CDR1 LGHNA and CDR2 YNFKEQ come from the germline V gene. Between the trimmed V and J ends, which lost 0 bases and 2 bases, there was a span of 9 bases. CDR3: CASSQDRETTDTQYF. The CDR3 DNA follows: TGTGCCAGCAGCCAAGATCGAGAGACCACAGATACGCAGTATTTT.

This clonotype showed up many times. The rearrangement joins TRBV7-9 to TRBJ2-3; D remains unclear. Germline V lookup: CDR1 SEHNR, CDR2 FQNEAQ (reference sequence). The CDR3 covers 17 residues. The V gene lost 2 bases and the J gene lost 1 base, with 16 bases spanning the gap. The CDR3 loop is CASSLSRGDFRTDTQYF. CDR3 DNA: TGTGCCAGCAGCTTATCGCGAGGAGACTTCCGCACAGATACGCAGTATTTT.

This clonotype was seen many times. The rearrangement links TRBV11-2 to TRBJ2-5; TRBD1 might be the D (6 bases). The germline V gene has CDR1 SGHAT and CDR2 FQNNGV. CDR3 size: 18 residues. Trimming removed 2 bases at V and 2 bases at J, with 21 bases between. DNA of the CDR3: TGTGCCAGCAGCTTAAGGGCTTTGAGGGGGATACCTCAAGAGACCCAGTACTTC. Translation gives CASSLRALRGIPQETQYF.

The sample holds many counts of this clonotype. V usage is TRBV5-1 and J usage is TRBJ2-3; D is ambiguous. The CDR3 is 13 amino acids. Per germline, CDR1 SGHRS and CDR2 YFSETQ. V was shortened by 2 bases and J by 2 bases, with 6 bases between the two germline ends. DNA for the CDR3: TGCGCCAGCAGCTTTCGGTACACAGATACGCAGTATTTT. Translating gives CASSFRYTDTQYF. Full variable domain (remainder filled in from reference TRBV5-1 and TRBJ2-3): KAGVTQTPRYLIKTRGQQVTLSCSPISGHRSVSWYQQTPGQGLQFLFEYFSETQRNKGNFPGRFSGRQFSNSRSEMNVSTLELGDSALYLCASSFRYTDTQYFGPGTRLTVL.

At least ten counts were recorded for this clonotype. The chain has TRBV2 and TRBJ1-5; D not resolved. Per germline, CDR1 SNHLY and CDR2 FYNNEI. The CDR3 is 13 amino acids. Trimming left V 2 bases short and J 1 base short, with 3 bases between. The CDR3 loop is CASSEHSNQPQHF. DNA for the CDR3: TGTGCCAGCAGTGAACACAGCAATCAGCCCCAGCATTTT.

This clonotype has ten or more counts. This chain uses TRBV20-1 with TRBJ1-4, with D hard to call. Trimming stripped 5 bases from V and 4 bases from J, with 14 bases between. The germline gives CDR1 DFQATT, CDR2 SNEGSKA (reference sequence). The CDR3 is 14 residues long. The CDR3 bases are TGCAGTGCTGTCAACCGGGAGTTTAATGAAAAACTGTTTTTT. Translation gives CSAVNREFNEKLFF.

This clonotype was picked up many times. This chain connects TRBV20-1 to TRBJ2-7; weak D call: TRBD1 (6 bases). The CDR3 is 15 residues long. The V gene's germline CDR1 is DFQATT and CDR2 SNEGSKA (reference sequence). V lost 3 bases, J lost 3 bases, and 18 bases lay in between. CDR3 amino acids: CSASSPATGNYEQYF. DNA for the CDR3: TGCAGTGCTAGTAGTCCCGCGACAGGAAACTACGAGCAGTACTTC.

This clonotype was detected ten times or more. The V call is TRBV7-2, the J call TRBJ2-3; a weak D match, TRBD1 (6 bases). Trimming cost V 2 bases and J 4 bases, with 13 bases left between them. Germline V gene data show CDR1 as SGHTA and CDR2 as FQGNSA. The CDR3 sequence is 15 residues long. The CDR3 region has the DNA TGTGCCAGCAGCTTAACAACAGGGAGCCCAGATACGCAGTATTTT. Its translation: CASSLTTGSPDTQYF.

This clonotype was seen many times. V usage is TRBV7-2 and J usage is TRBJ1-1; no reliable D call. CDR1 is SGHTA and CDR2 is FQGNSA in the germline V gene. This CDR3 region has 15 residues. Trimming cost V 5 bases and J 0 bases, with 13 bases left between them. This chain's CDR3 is CASSLSEAVNTEAFF. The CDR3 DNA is TGTGCCAGCAGCCTCTCAGAGGCGGTGAACACTGAAGCTTTCTTT.

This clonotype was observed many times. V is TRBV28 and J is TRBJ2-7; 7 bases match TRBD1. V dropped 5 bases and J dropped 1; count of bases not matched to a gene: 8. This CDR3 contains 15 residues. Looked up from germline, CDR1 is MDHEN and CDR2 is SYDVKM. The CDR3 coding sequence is TGTGCCAGCAGTCGAACAGGGGCGCGATCCTACGAGCAGTACTTC. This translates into CASSRTGARSYEQYF.

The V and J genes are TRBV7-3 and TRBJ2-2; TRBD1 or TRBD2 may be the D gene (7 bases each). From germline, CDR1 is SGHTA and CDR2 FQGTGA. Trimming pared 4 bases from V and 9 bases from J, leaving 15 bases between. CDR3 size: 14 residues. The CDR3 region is CASSSSGTERELFF. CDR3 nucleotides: TGTGCCAGCAGCTCAAGCGGGACAGAGAGGGAGCTGTTTTTT.